A single T cell receptor (beta chain) is shown here with its context. Its target is not known. The sample comes from a study of T cell responses to AZD1222 COVID-19 vaccine. Study results and limitations: Only a handful of AZD1222 recipients, several in all, had baseline seropositivity.

CDR1 is KGHSH and CDR2 is LQKENI in the germline V gene. V lost 3 bases and J 2 bases, leaving 8 bases between the germline ends. The CDR3 is made up of 14 amino acids. Here immunoSEQ multiplex PCR was the method, and the copy in TCRdb shows in-frame clones only, minus some. The data show tens of thousands of clones, 88% seen once. This chain connects TRBV18 to TRBJ1-3, with D tentatively TRBD1 (5 bases). This TCR came from an adult who received the AZD1222 COVID-19 vaccine. This specimen was peripheral blood, taken 28 days after the second AZD1222 dose. The CDR3 DNA is TGTGCCAGCTCACCCGGGACGGCTGGAAACACCATATATTTT. Its translation is CASSPGTAGNTIYF.